This TCR beta chain originates from a study of tumor-infiltrating lymphocytes in primary liver carcinoma. Study at large: Spanning 4.2 to 10 cm, the tumors were T1-T3 N0M0. Yields of productive TCRbeta reads ranged from roughly 3.5 to 7.13 million per sample and were similar across tissue types. Overall study findings and caveats: Overlap between tumor regions exceeded overlap of tumor with adjacent tissue or blood.

From approximately 450 ng total RNA, TCR beta cDNA was generated with a primer in the constant region. Nested multiplex PCR, run for three rounds with slightly modified ARM-PCR, yielded TCR beta libraries. It was with TRBV1-TRBV30 forward primers and a C-beta reverse primer that the first two PCR rounds were run, at roughly 10 cycles each. Each CDR3 protein is one row after TCRdb ran MiXCR on the multiplex PCR reads. The sample yields about 330,000 distinct CDR3 sequences, almost 65% seen once. The CDR3 runs to 15 residues. Looked up from germline, CDR1 is SGHKS and CDR2 is YYEKEE (reference sequence). The germline V and J ends were trimmed by 0 bases and 3 bases, with 9 bases remaining between them. Blood RNA was derived from unsorted whole blood, and germline DNA was extracted too. Details on this clonotype: What it recognizes is unknown.

The chain has TRBV5-5 and TRBJ2-2; the D gene could be TRBD1 or TRBD2 (5 bases each). This TCR derives from a man in his forties or fifties with primary liver carcinoma and hepatitis B virus infection. The material sequenced was peripheral blood. CDR3: CASSLEMGDTGELFF. CDR3 coding DNA: TGTGCCAGCAGCTTGGAAATGGGGGACACCGGGGAGCTGTTTTTT.